This is a list of T cell receptor beta chains from one sample in a study of T cell responses to AZD1222 COVID-19 vaccine. This table comes from immunoSEQ multiplex PCR, and its TCRdb copy is limited to in-frame clones, with some not included. Of 65,000 to 75,000 clones in the sample, around four fifths were seen once. Sample: peripheral blood, taken on day 0 of AZD1222 vaccination. Every receptor here comes from an adult in good health. Both conserved end residues are part of each CDR3. A D gene is named only where the DNA matches it firmly. Size tells how often a clone was seen (once, few, many) or the class of an expanded clone, and some rows leave it out.

.	.	TRBV30	13	TRBJ2-3	CAWSQRARDTQYF	TGTGCCTGGAGTCAGCGCGCTAGAGATACGCAGTATTTT
.	.	TRBV5-8	12	TRBJ2-3	CASSSSVDTQYF	TGTGCCAGCAGCTCTTCGGTAGATACGCAGTATTTT
TRBD2	few	TRBV4-3	15	TRBJ2-7	CASSQGPYSGDEQYF	TGCGCCAGCAGCCAGGGCCCCTATAGCGGGGACGAGCAGTACTTC
TRBD2	.	TRBV7-3	15	TRBJ2-2	CASSQDGLATGELFF	TGTGCCAGCAGCCAAGATGGACTAGCAACCGGGGAGCTGTTTTTT
TRBD1	.	TRBV7-2	14	TRBJ2-7	CASSPGQGYYEQYF	TGTGCCAGCAGCCCGGGACAGGGATACTACGAGCAGTACTTC
.	once	TRBV19	14	TRBJ1-4	CASSIRPSTEKLFF	TGTGCCAGTAGTATACGCCCGTCTACGGAAAAACTGTTTTTT
.	.	TRBV19	15	TRBJ1-3	CASSLDARSGNTIYF	TGTGCCAGTAGTCTTGATGCCCGCTCTGGAAACACCATATATTTT
.	.	TRBV18	14	TRBJ1-1	CASSPDGSRTEAFF	TGTGCCAGCTCACCCGACGGGTCGAGGACTGAAGCTTTCTTT
.	.	TRBV15	17	TRBJ1-2	CATSRDWLGQDVYGYTF	TGTGCCACCAGCAGAGATTGGCTAGGGCAGGACGTCTATGGCTACACCTTC
TRBD1	.	TRBV10-2	14	TRBJ1-5	CASRKTGSNQPQHF	TGCGCCAGCAGAAAGACAGGGAGCAATCAGCCCCAGCATTTT
.	once	TRBV6-1	13	TRBJ1-1	CASSEGPWTEAFF	TGTGCCAGCAGTGAAGGTCCGTGGACTGAAGCTTTCTTT
TRBD2	few	TRBV18	15	TRBJ2-7	CASSPRTSGYYEQYF	TGTGCCAGCTCACCCCGGACTAGCGGATACTACGAGCAGTACTTC
.	.	TRBV4-3	16	TRBJ1-4	CASSQEISGSNEKLFF	TGCGCCAGCAGCCAAGAAATATCTGGATCTAATGAAAAACTGTTTTTT
.	.	TRBV11-3	12	TRBJ2-1	CASSFNANEQFF	TGTGCCAGCAGCTTTAATGCCAATGAGCAGTTCTTC
.	.	TRBV14	12	TRBJ1-1	CASSQDTGEAFF	TGTGCCAGCAGCCAGGATACAGGGGAAGCTTTCTTT
.	few	TRBV27	14	TRBJ2-1	CASSLEGTGNEQFF	TGTGCCAGCAGTTTAGAGGGGACTGGGAATGAGCAGTTCTTC
TRBD2	.	TRBV7-3	15	TRBJ2-3	CASTLAGGSTDTQYF	TGTGCCAGCACACTAGCGGGGGGGAGCACAGATACGCAGTATTTT
TRBD1	few	TRBV15	14	TRBJ1-1	CATSRRDRWTEAFF	TGTGCCACCAGCCGCCGGGACAGATGGACTGAAGCTTTCTTT
.	.	TRBV5-1	17	TRBJ1-4	CASSLAGRPATNEKLFF	TGCGCCAGCAGCTTGGCGGGACGGCCTGCAACTAATGAAAAACTGTTTTTT
.	.	TRBV5-4	16	TRBJ1-3	CASSLKAGGFGNTIYF	TGTGCCAGCAGCTTGAAGGCTGGGGGCTTTGGAAACACCATATATTTT
.	.	TRBV4-3	15	TRBJ2-2	CASSQTGAYTGELFF	TGCGCCAGCAGCCAAACCGGGGCGTACACCGGGGAGCTGTTTTTT
.	once	TRBV5-1	15	TRBJ1-4	CASSVSPATNEKLFF	TGCGCCAGCAGCGTCTCACCGGCAACTAATGAAAAACTGTTTTTT
.	.	TRBV7-3	13	TRBJ1-3	CASSPRPGNTIYF	TGTGCCAGCAGCCCCCGGCCTGGAAACACCATATATTTT
.	.	TRBV30	13	TRBJ1-5	CAWSGQGGQPQHF	TGTGCCTGGAGTGGGCAGGGAGGGCAGCCCCAGCATTTT
.	few	TRBV19	13	TRBJ2-7	CASSRQASYEQYF	TGTGCCAGTAGTAGGCAGGCCTCCTACGAGCAGTACTTC
TRBD2	.	TRBV4-3	16	TRBJ2-3	CASSPGWGTSGREQYF	TGCGCCAGCAGCCCTGGATGGGGGACTAGCGGGAGGGAGCAGTATTTT
.	.	TRBV3-1/TRBV3-2	15	TRBJ2-3	CASSQGWTGTDTQYF	TGTGCCAGCAGCCAAGGATGGACAGGCACAGATACGCAGTATTTT
.	.	TRBV6-6	15	TRBJ2-7	CASSYSTGIANEQYF	TGTGCCAGCAGTTACTCGACGGGAATAGCGAACGAGCAGTACTTC
.	.	TRBV6-5	14	TRBJ2-1	CASTLDPLYNEQFF	TGTGCCAGCACCCTAGACCCTCTCTACAATGAGCAGTTCTTC
.	.	TRBV5-6	13	TRBJ1-2	CASSLIGTPGYTF	TGTGCCAGCAGCTTGATTGGGACCCCGGGCTACACCTTC
.	once	TRBV7-9	14	TRBJ2-1	CASSSLPDRNEQFF	TGTGCCAGCAGCTCACTACCTGACAGGAATGAGCAGTTCTTC
TRBD1	.	TRBV11-2	14	TRBJ1-1	CASSFGQGLTEAFF	TGTGCCAGCAGCTTCGGACAGGGGCTCACTGAAGCTTTCTTT
.	.	TRBV7-2	15	TRBJ2-7	CASSWGTVSYDEQYF	TGTGCCAGCAGCTGGGGCACTGTCTCCTACGACGAGCAGTACTTC
.	.	TRBV21-1	14	TRBJ1-3	CASSKVNSGNTIYF	TGTGCCAGCAGCAAAGTGAACTCTGGAAACACCATATATTTT
.	.	TRBV30	14	TRBJ1-4	CAWSEFSTNEKLFF	TGTGCCTGGAGTGAATTCTCAACTAATGAAAAACTGTTTTTT
.	.	TRBV18	13	TRBJ1-5	CASSRGGNQPQHF	TGTGCCAGCTCACGGGGGGGGAATCAGCCCCAGCATTTT
.	.	TRBV29-1	13	TRBJ1-4	CSVDTGLTEKLFF	TGCAGCGTTGATACTGGGCTTACTGAAAAACTGTTTTTT
.	.	TRBV7-2	13	TRBJ2-3	CASSSPPTDTQYF	TGTGCCAGCAGCTCACCTCCAACAGATACGCAGTATTTT
.	.	TRBV11-2	13	TRBJ1-2	CASSFTGWDGYTF	TGTGCCAGCAGCTTTACAGGGTGGGATGGCTACACCTTC
.	.	TRBV30	14	TRBJ1-5	CAWNGGIKNQPQHF	TGTGCCTGGAACGGAGGGATCAAGAATCAGCCCCAGCATTTT
.	few	TRBV29-1	13	TRBJ1-2	CSVDPDGSYGYTF	TGCAGCGTTGACCCGGACGGATCCTATGGCTACACCTTC
TRBD1	.	TRBV4-2	16	TRBJ1-6	CASSQDRGQDNSPLHF	TGTGCCAGCAGCCAAGATCGGGGACAGGATAATTCACCCCTCCACTTT
TRBD1	.	TRBV14	15	TRBJ1-4	CASSRQGVSNEKLFF	TGTGCCAGCAGCCGGCAGGGGGTTTCTAATGAAAAACTGTTTTTT
TRBD1	once	TRBV10-3	14	TRBJ1-6	CAISETGGDGPLHF	TGTGCCATCAGTGAAACAGGGGGTGACGGGCCCCTCCACTTT
.	.	TRBV5-1	11	TRBJ2-5	CASRAAETQYF	TGCGCCAGCAGGGCGGCGGAGACCCAGTACTTC
TRBD2	.	TRBV30	15	TRBJ2-7	CAWSVAGGPWYEQYF	TGTGCCTGGAGTGTAGCGGGGGGGCCGTGGTACGAGCAGTACTTC
.	.	TRBV19	15	TRBJ2-5	CASSMGGTDQETQYF	TGTGCCAGTAGTATGGGGGGGACAGACCAAGAGACCCAGTACTTC
.	.	TRBV11-2	15	TRBJ2-7	CASSLDGQSSYEQYF	TGTGCCAGCAGCTTAGACGGGCAAAGCTCCTACGAGCAGTACTTC
.	.	TRBV28	17	TRBJ1-2	CASSLSLLPTALYGYTF	TGTGCCAGCAGTTTATCCTTACTCCCGACAGCGCTATATGGCTACACCTTC
.	once	TRBV7-2	14	TRBJ1-5	CASSPGNSNQPQHF	TGTGCCAGCAGCCCTGGTAATAGCAATCAGCCCCAGCATTTT